The rows below give T cell receptor beta chains drawn from one sample of a study of Ad26.COV2.S vaccination and SARS-CoV-2 variants. TCRdb keeps only in-frame clones here, not all; method: immunoSEQ multiplex PCR. The data contain around 340,000 clones, 88% of them singletons. This sample comprised peripheral blood, obtained in a trial of Ad26.COV2.S vaccine versus placebo. All receptors come from a person aged 18-65 years who received the Ad26.COV2.S COVID-19 vaccine or a placebo. The CDR3 runs from the conserved cysteine through the conserved F or W. The order of the fields is V gene, CDR3 length, J gene, CDR3 protein.

v_call: TRBV7-3; cdr3_length: 16; j_call: TRBJ1-2; cdr3_aa: CASSPRGGPGNYGYTF
v_call: TRBV5-4; cdr3_length: 16; j_call: TRBJ2-2; cdr3_aa: CASSARYGGDGGELFF
v_call: TRBV27; cdr3_length: 15; j_call: TRBJ1-1; cdr3_aa: CASRTNRGANTEAFF
v_call: TRBV5-4; cdr3_length: 14; j_call: TRBJ2-1; cdr3_aa: CASTQNRVDNEQFF
v_call: TRBV9; cdr3_length: 13; j_call: TRBJ2-3; cdr3_aa: CASSVEGTDTQYF
v_call: TRBV15; cdr3_length: 13; j_call: TRBJ2-7; cdr3_aa: CATSPGTTYEQYF
v_call: TRBV19; cdr3_length: 14; j_call: TRBJ1-1; cdr3_aa: CASSPDRGSAEAFF
v_call: TRBV28; cdr3_length: 15; j_call: TRBJ1-5; cdr3_aa: CASGSGQGAGQPQHF
v_call: TRBV7-9; cdr3_length: 13; j_call: TRBJ2-7; cdr3_aa: CASSEDNSYEQYF
v_call: TRBV7-3; cdr3_length: 13; j_call: TRBJ1-1; cdr3_aa: CASSLTDYTEAFF
v_call: TRBV5-1; cdr3_length: 13; j_call: TRBJ2-2; cdr3_aa: CASSLADRGELFF
v_call: TRBV5-1; cdr3_length: 13; j_call: TRBJ2-5; cdr3_aa: CASSLGSGETQYF
v_call: TRBV25-1; cdr3_length: 11; j_call: TRBJ1-1; cdr3_aa: CASKWGTEAFF
v_call: TRBV30; cdr3_length: 16; j_call: TRBJ2-3; cdr3_aa: CAWRDRTASSTDTQYF
v_call: TRBV19; cdr3_length: 14; j_call: TRBJ1-1; cdr3_aa: CASRPQGAGTEAFF
v_call: TRBV6-2/TRBV6-3; cdr3_length: 16; j_call: TRBJ1-2; cdr3_aa: CASSYSSGTPLYGYTF
v_call: TRBV29-1; cdr3_length: 15; j_call: TRBJ2-7; cdr3_aa: CSGDKREGTVYEQYF
v_call: TRBV5-6; cdr3_length: 16; j_call: TRBJ2-7; cdr3_aa: CASSLVFREASYEQYF
v_call: TRBV5-1; cdr3_length: 14; j_call: TRBJ1-4; cdr3_aa: CASRPGVTNEKLFF
v_call: TRBV5-1; cdr3_length: 17; j_call: TRBJ2-2; cdr3_aa: CASSLIWAKGFTGELFF
v_call: TRBV7-9; cdr3_length: 12; j_call: TRBJ1-2; cdr3_aa: CASSLVNYGYTF
v_call: TRBV5-1; cdr3_length: 18; j_call: TRBJ2-6; cdr3_aa: CASSLLQGGSSGANVLTF
v_call: TRBV14; cdr3_length: 14; j_call: TRBJ1-1; cdr3_aa: CASSQVRGWTEAFF
v_call: TRBV7-9; cdr3_length: 17; j_call: TRBJ2-7; cdr3_aa: CASSLKDPGLNSYEQYF
v_call: TRBV7-2; cdr3_length: 18; j_call: TRBJ1-1; cdr3_aa: CASSLAQYLVGRGTEAFF
v_call: TRBV5-4; cdr3_length: 15; j_call: TRBJ1-2; cdr3_aa: CASSPPGQGWDGYTF
v_call: TRBV7-9; cdr3_length: 13; j_call: TRBJ1-1; cdr3_aa: CASSRRGRTEAFF
v_call: TRBV27; cdr3_length: 13; j_call: TRBJ1-5; cdr3_aa: CASSLSPRQTQHF
v_call: TRBV12-5; cdr3_length: 16; j_call: TRBJ2-1; cdr3_aa: CASGLVTGPGYNEQFF
v_call: TRBV7-8; cdr3_length: 16; j_call: TRBJ2-3; cdr3_aa: CASSSGTGPSTDTQYF
v_call: TRBV12-3/TRBV12-4; cdr3_length: 11; j_call: TRBJ1-5; cdr3_aa: CASTEAGPQHF
v_call: TRBV18; cdr3_length: 16; j_call: TRBJ1-5; cdr3_aa: CASSLSTPNSNQPQHF
v_call: TRBV5-4; cdr3_length: 14; j_call: TRBJ1-1; cdr3_aa: CASRIETGNTEAFF
v_call: TRBV11-3; cdr3_length: 15; j_call: TRBJ2-2; cdr3_aa: CASSLWGANTGELFF
v_call: TRBV14; cdr3_length: 14; j_call: TRBJ2-5; cdr3_aa: CASSPQGRQETQYF
v_call: TRBV7-2; cdr3_length: 16; j_call: TRBJ2-1; cdr3_aa: CASSLGLVVAYNEQFF
v_call: TRBV30; cdr3_length: 15; j_call: TRBJ2-1; cdr3_aa: CAWRLAGGPGNEQFF
v_call: TRBV5-1; cdr3_length: 14; j_call: TRBJ2-5; cdr3_aa: CASSLSGGQETQYF
v_call: TRBV19; cdr3_length: 15; j_call: TRBJ2-1; cdr3_aa: CASSPQLSSYNEQFF
v_call: TRBV6-2/TRBV6-3; cdr3_length: 16; j_call: TRBJ1-1; cdr3_aa: CASSSPYGGRVTEAFF
v_call: TRBV19; cdr3_length: 13; j_call: TRBJ2-5; cdr3_aa: CASSLQGVETQYF
v_call: TRBV5-1; cdr3_length: 16; j_call: TRBJ1-2; cdr3_aa: CASSLAGVGQDPGYTF
v_call: TRBV3-1/TRBV3-2; cdr3_length: 13; j_call: TRBJ1-1; cdr3_aa: CASSLTLWTEAFF
v_call: TRBV5-1; cdr3_length: 11; j_call: TRBJ2-2; cdr3_aa: CASSSTRQLFF
v_call: TRBV4-3; cdr3_length: 15; j_call: TRBJ2-3; cdr3_aa: CASSPQRIGTDTQYF
v_call: TRBV9; cdr3_length: 15; j_call: TRBJ2-1; cdr3_aa: CASSPHLDSYNEQFF
v_call: TRBV7-8; cdr3_length: 14; j_call: TRBJ2-7; cdr3_aa: CASSLFSGDYEQYF